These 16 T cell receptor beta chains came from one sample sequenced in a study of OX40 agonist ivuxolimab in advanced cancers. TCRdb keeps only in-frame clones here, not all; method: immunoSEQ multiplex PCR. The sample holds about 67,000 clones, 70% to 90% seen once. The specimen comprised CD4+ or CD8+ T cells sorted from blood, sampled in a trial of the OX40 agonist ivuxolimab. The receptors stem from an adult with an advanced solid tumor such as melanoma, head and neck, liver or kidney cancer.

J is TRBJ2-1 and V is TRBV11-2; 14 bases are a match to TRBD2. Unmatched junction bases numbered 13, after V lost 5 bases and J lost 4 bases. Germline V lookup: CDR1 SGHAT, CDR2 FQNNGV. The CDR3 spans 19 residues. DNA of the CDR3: TGTGCCAGCAGCGCCGGCCGACTAGCGGGGGGGCCGTGGTACAATGAGCAGTTCTTC. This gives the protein CASSAGRLAGGPWYNEQFF.

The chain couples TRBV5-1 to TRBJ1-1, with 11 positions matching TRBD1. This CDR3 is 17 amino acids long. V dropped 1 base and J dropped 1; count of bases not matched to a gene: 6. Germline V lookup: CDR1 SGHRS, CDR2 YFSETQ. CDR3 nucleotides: TGCGCCAGCAGCTTGTATGGGACAGGGGGAAAGAACACTGAAGCTTTCTTT. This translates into CASSLYGTGGKNTEAFF.

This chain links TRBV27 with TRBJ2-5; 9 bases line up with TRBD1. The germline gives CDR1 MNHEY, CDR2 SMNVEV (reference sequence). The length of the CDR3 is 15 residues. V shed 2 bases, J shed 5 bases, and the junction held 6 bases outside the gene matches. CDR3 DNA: TGTGCCAGCAGTTTAATTACAGGGGGCGCGGAGACCCAGTACTTC. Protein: CASSLITGGAETQYF.

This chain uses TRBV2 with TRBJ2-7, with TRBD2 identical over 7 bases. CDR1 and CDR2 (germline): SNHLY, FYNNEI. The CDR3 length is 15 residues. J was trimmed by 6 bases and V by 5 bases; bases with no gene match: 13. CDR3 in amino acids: CASSFRGDSSREQYF. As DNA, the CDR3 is TGTGCCAGCAGTTTCCGGGGGGACTCCTCTCGCGAGCAGTACTTC.

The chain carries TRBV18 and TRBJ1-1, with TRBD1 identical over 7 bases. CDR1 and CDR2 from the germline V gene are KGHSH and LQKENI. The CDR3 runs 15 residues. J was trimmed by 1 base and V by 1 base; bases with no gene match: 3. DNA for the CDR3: TGTGCCAGCTCACCACAGGGGGCACGGAACACTGAAGCTTTCTTT. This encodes CASSPQGARNTEAFF.

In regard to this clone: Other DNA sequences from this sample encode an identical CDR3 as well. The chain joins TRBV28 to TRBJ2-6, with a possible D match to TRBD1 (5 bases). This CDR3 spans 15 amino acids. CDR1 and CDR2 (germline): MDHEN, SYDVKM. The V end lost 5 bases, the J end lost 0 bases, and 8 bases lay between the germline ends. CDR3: CASSPDSSGANVLTF. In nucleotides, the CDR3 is TGTGCCAGCAGTCCCGACAGCTCTGGGGCCAACGTCCTGACTTTC.

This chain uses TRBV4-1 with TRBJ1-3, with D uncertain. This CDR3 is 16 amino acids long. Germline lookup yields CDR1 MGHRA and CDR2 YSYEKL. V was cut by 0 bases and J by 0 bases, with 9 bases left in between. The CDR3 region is CASSQERRVSGNTIYF. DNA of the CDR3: TGCGCCAGCAGCCAAGAACGGCGGGTCTCTGGAAACACCATATATTTT.

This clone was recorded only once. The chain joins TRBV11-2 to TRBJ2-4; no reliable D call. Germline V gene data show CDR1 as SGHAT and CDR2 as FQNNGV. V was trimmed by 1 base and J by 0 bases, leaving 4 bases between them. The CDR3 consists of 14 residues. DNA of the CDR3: TGTGCCAGCAGCTTAGCCCTAGCCAAAAACATTCAGTACTTC. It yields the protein CASSLALAKNIQYF.

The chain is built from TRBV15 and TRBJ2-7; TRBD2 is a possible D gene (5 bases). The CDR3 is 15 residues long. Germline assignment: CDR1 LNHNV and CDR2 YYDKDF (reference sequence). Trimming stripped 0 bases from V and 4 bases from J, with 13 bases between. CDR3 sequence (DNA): TGTGCCACCAGCAGAGAGGACTTAGGGCGGTACGAGCAGTACTTC. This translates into CATSREDLGRYEQYF.

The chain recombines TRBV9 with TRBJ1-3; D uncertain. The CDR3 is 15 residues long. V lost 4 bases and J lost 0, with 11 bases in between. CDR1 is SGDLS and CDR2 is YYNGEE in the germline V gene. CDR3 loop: CASSTSDYSGNTIYF. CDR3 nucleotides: TGTGCCAGCAGCACTTCCGACTACTCTGGAAACACCATATATTTT. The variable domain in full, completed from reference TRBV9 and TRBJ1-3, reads DSGVTQTPKHLITATGQRVTLRCSPRSGDLSVYWYQQSLDQGLQFLIQYYNGEERAKGNILERFSAQQFPDLHSELNLSSLELGDSALYFCASSTSDYSGNTIYFGEGSWLTVV.

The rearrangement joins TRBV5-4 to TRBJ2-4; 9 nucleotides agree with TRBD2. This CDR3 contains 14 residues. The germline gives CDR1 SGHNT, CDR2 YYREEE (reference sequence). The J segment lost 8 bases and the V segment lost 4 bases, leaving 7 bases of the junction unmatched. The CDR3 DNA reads TGTGCCAGCAGCGTTGCGGGAGGGCGGGACATTCAGTACTTC. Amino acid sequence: CASSVAGGRDIQYF.

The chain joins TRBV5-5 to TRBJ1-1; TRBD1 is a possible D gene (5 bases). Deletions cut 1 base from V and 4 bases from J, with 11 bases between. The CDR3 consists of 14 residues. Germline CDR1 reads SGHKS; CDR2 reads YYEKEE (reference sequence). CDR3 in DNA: TGTGCCAGCAGCTTGTATCTCGGGGGCACTGAAGCTTTCTTT. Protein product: CASSLYLGGTEAFF.

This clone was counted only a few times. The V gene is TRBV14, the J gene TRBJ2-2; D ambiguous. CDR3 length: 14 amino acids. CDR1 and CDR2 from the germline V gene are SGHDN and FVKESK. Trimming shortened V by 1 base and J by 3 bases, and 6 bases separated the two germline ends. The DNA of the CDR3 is TGTGCCAGCAGCCAAGCACAGTACACCGGGGAGCTGTTTTTT. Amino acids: CASSQAQYTGELFF.

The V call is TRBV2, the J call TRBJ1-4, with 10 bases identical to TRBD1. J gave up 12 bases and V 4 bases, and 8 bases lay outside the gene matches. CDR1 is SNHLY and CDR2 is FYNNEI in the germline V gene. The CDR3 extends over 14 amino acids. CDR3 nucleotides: TGTGCCAGCAGTGGGACAGGGGGTTTCGGGGAACTGTTTTTT. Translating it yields CASSGTGGFGELFF.

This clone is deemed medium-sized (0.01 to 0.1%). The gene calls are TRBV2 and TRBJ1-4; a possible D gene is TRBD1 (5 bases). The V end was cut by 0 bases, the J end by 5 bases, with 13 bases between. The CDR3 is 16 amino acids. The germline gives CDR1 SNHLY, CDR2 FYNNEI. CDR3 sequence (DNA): TGTGCCAGCAGTGAAGCCGGGGCCCAAGGAAATGAAAAACTGTTTTTT. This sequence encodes CASSEAGAQGNEKLFF.

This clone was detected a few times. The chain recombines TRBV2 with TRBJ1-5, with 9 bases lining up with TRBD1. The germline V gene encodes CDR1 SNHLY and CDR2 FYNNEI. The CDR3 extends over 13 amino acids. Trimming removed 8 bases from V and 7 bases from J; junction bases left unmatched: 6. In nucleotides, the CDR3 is TGTGCCAGCTCCGGGACAGGGCCCCAGCCCCAGCATTTT. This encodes CASSGTGPQPQHF.